The 3 T cell receptor beta chains in this list originate from one sample, sequenced in a study of blood T cell repertoires in COVID-19 (dated by TCRdb to about 2020). Library prep was done by the immunoSEQ multiplex PCR assay. TCRdb carries this immuneACCESS record with in-frame sequences only. Its versions omit some clonotypes, under half of them owing to an unresolved V gene in the studies checked, with the rest unexplained. Across this sample there are about 200,000 clones, with approximately 90% seen only once. The ten largest clones take up around 0.84% of the sample. Sequencing used peripheral blood. The receptors shown here come from a man between 60 and 70 years old with COVID-19, enrolled during active disease.

This chain uses TRBV9 with TRBJ2-3; 8 positions agree with TRBD2. J gave up 0 bases and V 0 bases, and 6 bases lay outside the gene matches. Germline V gene data show CDR1 as SGDLS and CDR2 as YYNGEE. CDR3 length: 17 amino acids. The CDR3 here is CASSVGKTSGSTDTQYF. CDR3 nucleotide sequence: TGTGCCAGCAGCGTAGGTAAAACTAGCGGTAGCACAGATACGCAGTATTTT.

This chain joins TRBV3-1 (or the pseudogene TRBV3-2) and TRBJ2-7; D is possibly TRBD2 (5 bases). The germline gives CDR1 LGHDT, CDR2 YNNKEL (reference sequence). The CDR3 has 16 residues. V was clipped by 0 bases and J by 2 bases, with 14 bases between them. CDR3 sequence: CASSQERRTSTYEQYF. The CDR3 DNA reads as TGTGCCAGCAGCCAAGAGCGGAGGACGTCCACCTACGAGCAGTACTTC.

The V gene is TRBV28, the J gene TRBJ2-7; 7 nucleotides align to TRBD1. CDR1 is MDHEN, CDR2 SYDVKM, per germline. Germline trimming cut 5 bases from V and 2 bases from J; bases unmatched to any gene: 12. The CDR3 is made up of 16 amino acids. Here the CDR3 reads CASSTYTGTVTYEQYF. The CDR3 DNA reads as TGTGCCAGCAGTACCTACACCGGGACAGTAACCTACGAGCAGTACTTC.